Following are 16 T cell receptor beta chains from one sample sequenced in a study of blood T cell repertoires in COVID-19. The table came from immunoSEQ multiplex PCR; TCRdb's copy has only in-frame clones and leaves some out. The table includes 93,000 or so clones, 84% detected once. Sequenced material: peripheral blood. Every receptor here comes from a human donor in a cohort sampled during active or convalescent COVID-19.

The chain recombines TRBV5-5 with TRBJ1-1; D not certain. This CDR3 region has 15 residues. With 4 bases removed from V and 1 base from J, the gap between germline ends came to 14 bases. Germline lookup yields CDR1 SGHKS and CDR2 YYEKEE (reference sequence). CDR3 in DNA: TGTGCCAGCAGCGTCAATCCTCCGGGGAACACTGAAGCTTTCTTT. This codes for CASSVNPPGNTEAFF.

The rearrangement links TRBV24-1 to TRBJ1-5; D unresolved. Germline-derived CDR1 and CDR2 are KGHDR and SFDVKD. The CDR3 is 14 amino acids. Between the trimmed V and J ends, which lost 9 bases and 2 bases, there was a span of 13 bases. CDR3 region: CATGGDGGNQPQHF. The CDR3 DNA reads TGTGCCACCGGCGGGGATGGGGGCAATCAGCCCCAGCATTTT.

This clone was observed a handful of times. The chain combines TRBV9 with TRBJ1-2, with D perhaps matching TRBD1 (5 bases). The CDR3 runs 14 residues. The germline V gene has CDR1 SGDLS and CDR2 YYNGEE. Trimming pared 0 bases from V and 8 bases from J, leaving 14 bases between. CDR3 protein: CASSVGVPHRGYTF. The CDR3 nucleotides read TGTGCCAGCAGCGTAGGGGTACCCCACAGGGGCTACACCTTC.

In this sample, this clone turned up a few times. V and J are TRBV7-3 and TRBJ2-3, with 9 nucleotides matching TRBD2. The V segment lost 6 bases and the J segment 8 bases; nucleotides outside the gene matches: 15. This CDR3 comprises 16 residues. CDR1 SGHTA and CDR2 FQGTGA come from the germline V gene. The CDR3 sequence: CASSPGSAGGKGTQYF. The CDR3 coding sequence is TGTGCCAGCAGTCCCGGCTCGGCGGGGGGGAAAGGTACGCAGTATTTT.

This clone was seen only once. The rearrangement joins TRBV28 to TRBJ1-1; D is undetermined. This CDR3 region has 14 residues. Germline assignment: CDR1 MDHEN and CDR2 SYDVKM. Trimming took 5 bases from V and 6 from J, leaving 16 bases between them. CDR3: CASSNLRRGAEAFF. The CDR3 DNA is TGTGCCAGCAGTAACCTCCGGAGAGGCGCTGAAGCTTTCTTT.

The J gene is TRBJ2-7, the V gene TRBV5-1, with TRBD2 identical over 11 bases. Germline values: CDR1 SGHRS, CDR2 YFSETQ. This CDR3 has 16 residues. V lost 2 bases, J lost 2 bases, and 6 bases stayed unmatched. CDR3 amino acids: CASSFHLAGGTYEQYF. CDR3 coding DNA: TGCGCCAGCAGCTTTCATCTAGCGGGGGGCACCTACGAGCAGTACTTC.

The chain couples TRBV10-3 to TRBJ2-7; possibly TRBD1 for D (6 bases). V was clipped by 5 bases and J by 5 bases, with 13 bases between them. Germline CDR1 reads ENHRY; CDR2 reads SYGVKD. This CDR3 contains 13 residues. The CDR3 reads CAISPWTDHEQYF. CDR3 coding DNA: TGTGCCATCAGTCCGTGGACAGACCACGAGCAGTACTTC.

V usage is TRBV7-2 and J usage is TRBJ2-7; TRBD2 agrees at 9 bases. This CDR3 spans 15 amino acids. Germline trimming cut 5 bases from V and 2 bases from J; bases unmatched to any gene: 7. Germline values: CDR1 SGHTA, CDR2 FQGNSA. CDR3 nucleotide sequence: TGTGCCAGCAGCCTTCTTAGCGGGGGCACCTACGAGCAGTACTTC. This gives the protein CASSLLSGGTYEQYF.

The rearrangement links TRBV12-3 or TRBV12-4 to TRBJ1-2; 7 bases are a match to TRBD1. The CDR3 length is 13 residues. With 3 bases clipped from V and 4 bases from J, the junction kept 2 bases outside the gene matches. The CDR3 bases are TGTGCCAGCAGTTTCACAGGGGTCTATGGCTACACCTTC. Protein: CASSFTGVYGYTF.

The chain uses TRBV6-4 and TRBJ1-6, with 7 bases lining up with TRBD1. This CDR3 has 17 residues. V was clipped by 10 bases and J by 1 base; unmatched bases: 13. Per germline, CDR1 MRHNA and CDR2 SNTAGT. CDR3 sequence: CATIENHRGSYNSPLHF. In nucleotides, the CDR3 is TGTGCCACTATAGAAAACCACAGGGGTTCCTATAATTCACCCCTCCACTTT.

The gene calls are TRBV7-2 and TRBJ1-1; 8 positions match TRBD1. Trimming cost V 8 bases and J 0 bases; bases outside gene matches: 2. The germline V gene has CDR1 SGHTA and CDR2 FQGNSA. The CDR3 is made up of 13 amino acids. The CDR3 coding sequence is TGTGCCAGCGGACAGGGTCTGAACACTGAAGCTTTCTTT. This sequence encodes CASGQGLNTEAFF.

The chain couples TRBV6-5 to TRBJ2-1; no reliable D call. CDR3 length equals 15 residues. Germline V gene lookup returns CDR1 MNHEY and CDR2 SVGAGI. Trimming removed 6 bases from V and 5 bases from J, with 17 bases in between. CDR3 bases: TGTGCCAGCAGCGCGCCCCCGGGTTCGGACAATGAGCAGTTCTTC. Translating it yields CASSAPPGSDNEQFF.

V usage is TRBV7-2 and J usage is TRBJ1-6; D unclear. CDR1 is SGHTA and CDR2 is FQGNSA in the germline V gene. Trimming took 1 base from V and 0 from J, leaving 4 bases between them. This CDR3 contains 15 residues. Written as DNA, the CDR3 is TGTGCCAGCAGCTTAGTCGGCTCCTATAATTCACCCCTCCACTTT. Its protein product is CASSLVGSYNSPLHF.

This clone was observed a few times. The gene calls are TRBV12-3 or TRBV12-4 and TRBJ2-1; TRBD1 might be the D (7 bases). This CDR3 has 13 amino acids. V lost 8 bases to trimming and J lost 3 bases, with 11 bases between them. CDR3 DNA sequence: TGTGCCAGCCAGGGGGGACACTACAATGAGCAGTTCTTC. Translation gives CASQGGHYNEQFF.

Notes on this clone: The junction shows a germline mismatch at one end, possibly a read error. The rearrangement links TRBV7-9 to TRBJ1-2; perhaps TRBD1 as D (5 bases). Germline lookup yields CDR1 SEHNR and CDR2 FQNEAQ (reference sequence). The CDR3 contains 12 residues. In DNA, the CDR3 is TGTGCCAGCAGTTTAGGGACTGGTGGCTACACCTTC. Its protein is CASSLGTGGYTF.

The chain couples TRBV19 to TRBJ2-7, with 7 positions matching TRBD1. The germline CDR1 and CDR2 sequences are LNHDA and SQIVND (reference sequence). Losses at the gene ends were 3 bases for V and 2 bases for J; bases not matched to a gene: 1. CDR3 size: 13 residues. The CDR3 DNA reads as TGTGCCAGTAGTATTCAGGGGGCCTACGAGCAGTACTTC. It codes for CASSIQGAYEQYF.